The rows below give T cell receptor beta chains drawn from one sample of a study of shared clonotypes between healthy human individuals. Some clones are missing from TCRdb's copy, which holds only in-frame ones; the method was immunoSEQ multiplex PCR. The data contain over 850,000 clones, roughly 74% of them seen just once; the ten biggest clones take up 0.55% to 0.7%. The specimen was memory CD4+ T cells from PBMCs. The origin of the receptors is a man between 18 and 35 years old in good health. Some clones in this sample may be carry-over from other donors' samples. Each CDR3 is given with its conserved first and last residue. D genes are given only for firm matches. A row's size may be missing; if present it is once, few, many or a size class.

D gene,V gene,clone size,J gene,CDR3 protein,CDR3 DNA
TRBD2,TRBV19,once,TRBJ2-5,CASSSGRETQYF,TGTGCCAGTAGTAGCGGGAGGGAGACCCAGTACTTC
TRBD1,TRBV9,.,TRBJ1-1,CASSLGQGARNTEAFF,TGTGCCAGCAGCCTAGGACAGGGGGCGCGGAACACTGAAGCTTTCTTT
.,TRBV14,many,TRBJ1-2,CASSQVVGSNSGYTF,TGTGCCAGCAGCCAAGTCGTAGGGTCTAACTCTGGCTACACCTTC
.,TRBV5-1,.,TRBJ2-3,CASSLEDFTDTQYF,TGCGCCAGCAGCTTGGAGGACTTCACAGATACGCAGTATTTT
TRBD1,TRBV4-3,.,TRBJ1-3,CASSQSGTAGNTIYF,TGCGCCAGCAGCCAGAGCGGGACAGCTGGAAACACCATATATTTT
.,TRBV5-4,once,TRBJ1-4,CASSHRTLAPTNEKLFF,TGTGCCAGCAGCCACCGGACCCTGGCCCCAACTAATGAAAAACTGTTTTTT
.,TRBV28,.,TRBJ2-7,CASSLLVYEQYF,TGTGCCAGCAGCCTACTAGTTTACGAGCAGTACTTC
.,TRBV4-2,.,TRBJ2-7,CASSRDSSSYEQYF,TGTGCCAGCAGCCGAGACTCAAGCTCCTACGAGCAGTACTTC
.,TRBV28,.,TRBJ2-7,CASSLATPYEQYF,TGTGCCAGCAGTTTAGCTACACCCTACGAGCAGTACTTC
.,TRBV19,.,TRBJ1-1,CASSIISRDSPEAFF,TGTGCCAGTAGTATAATATCTCGGGACTCCCCTGAAGCTTTCTTT
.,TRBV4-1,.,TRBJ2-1,CASSGAGTLSYNEQFF,TGCGCCAGCAGCGGGGCCGGGACACTCTCCTACAATGAGCAGTTCTTC
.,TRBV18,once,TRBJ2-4,CASSPPGSHNIQYF,TGTGCCAGCTCACCACCGGGGTCACACAACATTCAGTACTTC
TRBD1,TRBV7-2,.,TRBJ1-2,CASSLTAGGNGYTF,TGTGCCAGCAGCTTAACCGCAGGGGGTAATGGCTACACCTTC
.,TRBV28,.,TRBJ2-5,CASSLATAQWEQYF,TGTGCCAGCAGTTTAGCCACAGCCCAGTGGGAGCAGTACTTC
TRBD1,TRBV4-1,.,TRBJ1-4,CASSQTGVEEKLFF,TGCGCCAGCAGCCAGACAGGGGTTGAGGAAAAACTGTTTTTT
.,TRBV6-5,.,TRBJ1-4,CASRRGWANEKLFF,TGTGCCAGCAGAAGGGGATGGGCTAATGAAAAACTGTTTTTT
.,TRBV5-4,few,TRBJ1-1,CASSWDVTEAFF,TGTGCCAGCAGCTGGGACGTCACTGAAGCTTTCTTT
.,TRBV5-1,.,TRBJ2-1,CASRREPLSNEQFF,TGCGCCAGCAGAAGGGAACCGTTGAGTAATGAGCAGTTCTTC
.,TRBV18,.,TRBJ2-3,CASSKTSTDTQYF,TGTGCCAGCTCAAAGACTAGCACAGATACGCAGTATTTT
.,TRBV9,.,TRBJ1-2,CASSVQGRGGYTF,TGTGCCAGCAGCGTACAGGGGCGGGGTGGCTACACCTTC
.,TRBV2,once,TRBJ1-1,CASSPQATEAFF,TGTGCCAGCAGCCCACAGGCGACTGAAGCTTTCTTT
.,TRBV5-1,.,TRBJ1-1,CASSLIGMNTEAFF,TGCGCCAGCAGCTTGATTGGGATGAACACTGAAGCTTTCTTT
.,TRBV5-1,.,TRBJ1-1,CASSPSGVSGTEAFF,TGCGCCAGCAGCCCCTCAGGGGTTAGTGGCACTGAAGCTTTCTTT
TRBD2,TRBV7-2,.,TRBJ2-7,CASSPSGGLTYEQYF,TGTGCCAGCAGCCCTAGCGGGGGTCTCACCTACGAGCAGTACTTC
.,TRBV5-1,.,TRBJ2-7,CASSPPWQTAYEQYF,TGCGCCAGCAGCCCCCCTTGGCAGACGGCCTACGAGCAGTACTTC
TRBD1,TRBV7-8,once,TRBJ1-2,CASSLARDRWNYGYTF,TGTGCCAGCAGCTTAGCTCGGGACAGGTGGAACTATGGCTACACCTTC
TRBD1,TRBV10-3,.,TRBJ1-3,CAISEPAATGPAGNTIYF,TGTGCCATCAGTGAGCCAGCTGCGACAGGGCCGGCTGGAAACACCATATATTTT
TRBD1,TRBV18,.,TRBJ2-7,CASSPSQGQGSGEQYF,TGTGCCAGTTCACCATCGCAGGGACAGGGAAGTGGAGAGCAGTACTTC
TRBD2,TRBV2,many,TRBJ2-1,CASRTGGLFEQFF,TGTGCCAGCAGGACGGGAGGGCTGTTTGAGCAGTTCTTC
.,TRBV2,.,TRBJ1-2,CASSRGSAYYGYTF,TGTGCCAGCAGTAGGGGCTCAGCCTACTATGGCTACACCTTC
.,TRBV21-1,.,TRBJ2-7,CATASVRSHEQYF,TGTGCCACCGCCTCGGTCCGATCCCACGAGCAGTACTTC
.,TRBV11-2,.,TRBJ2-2,CASSFWQVETGELFF,TGTGCCAGCAGCTTTTGGCAGGTCGAGACCGGGGAGCTGTTTTTT
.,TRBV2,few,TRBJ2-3,CASRGSQGIDTQYF,TGTGCCAGCAGGGGATCGCAGGGAATAGATACGCAGTATTTT
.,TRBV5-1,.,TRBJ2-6,CASSLTLAGANVLTF,TGCGCCAGCAGCTTGACTTTAGCTGGGGCCAACGTCCTGACTTTC
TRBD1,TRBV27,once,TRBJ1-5,CASSLFWTGYNQPQHF,TGTGCCAGCAGTTTATTTTGGACAGGCTACAATCAGCCCCAGCATTTT
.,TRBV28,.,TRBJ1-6,CASSSPETLYSPLHF,TGTGCCAGCAGTTCCCCTGAAACATTATATTCACCCCTCCACTTT
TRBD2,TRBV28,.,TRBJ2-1,CAALGLGGSDEQFF,TGTGCCGCTCTAGGGTTGGGGGGGTCCGATGAGCAGTTCTTC
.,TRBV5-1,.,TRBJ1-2,CASSLVAEYGYTF,TGCGCCAGCAGCTTGGTGGCAGAGTATGGCTACACCTTC
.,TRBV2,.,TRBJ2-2,CASRTINTGELFF,TGTGCCAGCAGAACCATAAACACCGGGGAGCTGTTTTTT
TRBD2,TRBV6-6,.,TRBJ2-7,CASSYSRLAAYEQYF,TGTGCCAGCAGTTACTCCAGACTAGCGGCCTACGAGCAGTACTTC
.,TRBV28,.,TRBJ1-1,CASSFGQLNTEAFF,TGTGCCAGCAGTTTTGGACAGCTGAACACTGAAGCTTTCTTT
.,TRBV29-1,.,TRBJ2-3,CSVLGGASTDTQYF,TGCAGCGTTTTAGGGGGTGCTAGCACAGATACGCAGTATTTT
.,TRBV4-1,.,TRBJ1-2,CASSQGGGANYGYTF,TGCGCCAGCAGCCAAGGAGGCGGAGCTAACTATGGCTACACCTTC
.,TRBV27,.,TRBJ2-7,CASSGDGNYEQYF,TGTGCCAGCAGTGGGGACGGGAACTACGAGCAGTACTTC
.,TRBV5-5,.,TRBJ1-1,CASSNGRANTEAFF,TGTGCCAGCAGCAACGGACGGGCGAACACTGAAGCTTTCTTT
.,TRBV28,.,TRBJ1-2,CASSPPGSGAYGYTF,TGTGCCAGCAGTCCCCCGGGCTCAGGTGCCTATGGCTACACCTTC
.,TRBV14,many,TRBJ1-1,CASSQALYRDTRNTEAFF,TGTGCCAGCAGCCAAGCCCTCTATCGGGACACCCGGAACACTGAAGCTTTCTTT
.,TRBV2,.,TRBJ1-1,CASSRTTEAFF,TGTGCCAGCTCTAGAACCACTGAAGCTTTCTTT
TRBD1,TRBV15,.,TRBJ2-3,CATSFRQGADTQYF,TGTGCCACCAGCTTCCGACAGGGCGCAGATACGCAGTATTTT
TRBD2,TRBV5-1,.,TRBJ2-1,CASTRIIAGEGEQFF,TGCGCCAGCACTCGGATAATAGCGGGAGAAGGAGAGCAGTTCTTC
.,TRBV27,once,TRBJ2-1,CASRKRSSYNEQFF,TGTGCCAGCAGAAAAAGAAGCTCCTACAATGAGCAGTTCTTC
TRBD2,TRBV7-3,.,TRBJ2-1,CASSSSPGLYNEQFF,TGTGCCAGCAGCTCGTCCCCGGGACTATACAATGAGCAGTTCTTC
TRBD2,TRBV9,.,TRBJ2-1,CASSPRRGASGRNEQFF,TGTGCCAGCAGCCCACGCCGGGGGGCTAGCGGGAGAAATGAGCAGTTCTTC
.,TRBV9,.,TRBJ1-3,CASSTQTAFSGNTIYF,TGTGCCAGCAGCACACAGACAGCTTTCTCTGGAAACACCATATATTTT
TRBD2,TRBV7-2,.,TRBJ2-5,CASSLAPRTSGIRETQYF,TGTGCCAGCAGCTTAGCGCCGAGGACTAGCGGGATACGAGAGACCCAGTACTTC
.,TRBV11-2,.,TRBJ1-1,CASSPVRGVTEAFF,TGTGCCAGCAGCCCAGTCCGGGGGGTTACTGAAGCTTTCTTT
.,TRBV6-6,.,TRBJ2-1,CASSYDSGSGYNKQFF,TGTGCCAGCAGTTACGACAGTGGATCGGGTTACAATAAGCAGTTCTTC